This T cell receptor (beta chain) came from a study of T cells in Graves' hyperthyroidism and ophthalmopathy. Amplification yielded TCR beta CDR3 regions, with RNA transcripts as the source. Primed by the HTBI set, a first-round RT-PCR was run on the TCR CDR3. TCRdb recomputed calls from the multiplex PCR reads with MiXCR, one row per CDR3 protein. The sample consists of roughly 500,000 distinct CDR3 sequences, around 43% of them appearing once. This clonotype was counted many times. Antigen specificity is unknown. CDR3 size: 17 residues. The V gene's germline CDR1 is SQVTM and CDR2 ANQGSEA. V shed 1 base and J shed 0 bases, with 15 bases lying between them. Overall study results and limits: Most thyroid clonotypes that were expanded above 0.001 also turned up in blood. From stable hyperthyroidism, ophthalmopathy was set apart by a 13 V-J model.

Uncontrolled infections, other autoimmune diseases, pregnancy or lactation led to exclusion of patients. This sequence joins TRBV29-1 and TRBJ1-4; perhaps TRBD1 as D (5 bases). What was sequenced was peripheral blood or thyroid tissue (not recorded which). The receptor's source is an adult woman with Graves' disease, either hyperthyroidism or ophthalmopathy (not recorded which). CDR3 amino acids: CSVEVVGQGPTNEKLFF. For the CDR3, the DNA is TGCAGCGTTGAAGTCGTAGGGCAGGGACCAACTAATGAAAAACTGTTTTTT.